What follows is one T cell receptor (beta chain) and its context. The data originate from a study of tumor T cells in aggressive B-cell lymphoma. Per the germline V gene, CDR1 is SGHTS and CDR2 is YDEGEE. This CDR3 comprises 13 residues. Between the trimmed V and J ends, which lost 2 bases and 4 bases, there was a span of 9 bases. Sequenced by immunoSEQ multiplex PCR; TCRdb stores in-frame clones only, minus some. Of around 300 clones in the sample, roughly 80% are singletons; the top ten hold around 32%. The rearrangement uses TRBV5-8 and TRBJ1-2; D remains unclear. This TCR was sampled from an adult with diffuse large B cell lymphoma. The specimen was tumor tissue. The CDR3: CASSFDTTYGYTF. Here the CDR3 DNA reads TGTGCCAGCAGCTTCGACACCACCTATGGCTACACCTTC.